A single sample is the source of the 14 T cell receptor beta chains below, sequenced in a study of Tregs in tolerant kidney transplant recipients. Mixed chimerism was transient after nonmyeloablative marrow transplants from related graft donors. Measured with immunoSEQ multiplex PCR; TCRdb has only the in-frame clones, and not every one. Of about 21,000 clones in the sample, roughly 80% were seen once. The sample consisted of CD8+ T cells from blood (PBMCs), taken 6 months after the transplant. The receptors were sampled from a human patient who received a combined kidney and bone marrow transplant. Part of the T cells may come from the graft donor.

The chain employs TRBV29-1 and TRBJ1-2; no clear D. The CDR3 is made up of 12 amino acids. Germline lookup yields CDR1 SQVTM and CDR2 ANQGSEA. As DNA, the CDR3 is TGCATCGAACAACGCGGTCCCTATGGCTACACCTTC. Translation gives CIEQRGPYGYTF.

This chain connects TRBV11-2 to TRBJ2-5, with TRBD2 identical over 9 bases. Germline CDR1 is SGHAT and CDR2 is FQNNGV. V lost 1 base and J lost 1; bases outside the gene matches: 7. CDR3 length: 17 residues. The CDR3 coding sequence is TGTGCCAGCAGCTTAGGGGGGGTAGCGGGGGTCCAAGAGACCCAGTACTTC. It codes for CASSLGGVAGVQETQYF.

The CDR3 here is CASSSSRASGLGTQYF. CDR3 in DNA: TGTGCCAGCAGCTCCTCAAGGGCCAGCGGCTTGGGGACCCAGTACTTC. The rearrangement joins TRBV7-9 to TRBJ2-5, with D perhaps matching TRBD2 (5 bases). CDR3 length: 16 amino acids. CDR1 is SEHNR, CDR2 FQNEAQ, per germline (reference sequence). Between the trimmed V and J ends, which lost 4 bases and 7 bases, there was a span of 22 bases.

The chain carries TRBV7-8 and TRBJ2-5; 10 bases map to TRBD2. CDR3 size: 16 residues. Germline CDR1 is SGHVS and CDR2 is FQNEAQ. The V gene end was trimmed by 5 bases and the J gene end by 3 bases; junction bases not matched to a gene: 9. CDR3 residues: CASSRLAGVSEETQYF. CDR3 bases: TGTGCCAGCAGCAGGCTAGCGGGAGTTTCAGAAGAGACCCAGTACTTC.

The chain combines TRBV28 with TRBJ1-1, with 7 bases lining up with TRBD1. The CDR3 runs 16 residues. Germline loops: CDR1 MDHEN, CDR2 SYDVKM. With 5 bases clipped from V and 1 base from J, the junction kept 10 bases outside the gene matches. CDR3 in amino acids: CASSESLHRGNTEAFF. CDR3 coding DNA: TGTGCCAGCAGTGAATCCCTCCACAGGGGGAACACTGAAGCTTTCTTT.

This clone is categorized as medium-sized (0.01 to 0.1%). The chain joins TRBV7-8 to TRBJ1-2, with D maybe TRBD1 (5 bases). Trimming removed 1 base at V and 0 bases at J, with 9 bases between. CDR3 length: 15 amino acids. Per the germline V gene, CDR1 is SGHVS and CDR2 is FQNEAQ. The CDR3 region has the DNA TGTGCCAGCAGCTTAGGGGGGGGTGCTAACTATGGCTACACCTTC. It codes for CASSLGGGANYGYTF.

The chain recombines TRBV12-1 with TRBJ2-1; the table names TRBD2, a call not compared with the DNA. TRBV12-1 is shown as a pseudogene. The CDR3 extends over 14 amino acids. For the CDR3, the DNA is TGTGCCAGGGTTTTCTGCGGGATTTACAATGAGCAGTTCTTC. This encodes CARVFCGIYNEQFF.

The chain combines TRBV7-6 with TRBJ2-7, with 11 bases lining up with TRBD2. The germline CDR1 and CDR2 sequences are SGHVS and FNYEAQ. V lost 5 bases to trimming and J lost 5 bases; unmatched junction nucleotides: 5. The CDR3 has 14 residues. The CDR3 sequence: CASSRTSGRNEQYF. CDR3 in DNA: TGTGCCAGCAGCCGCACTAGCGGGAGAAACGAGCAGTACTTC.

The chain couples TRBV23-1 to TRBJ1-1; 10 bases are a match to TRBD1. TRBV23-1 is recorded as an ORF, its role being uncertain. The CDR3 runs to 13 residues. J was trimmed by 7 bases and V by 6 bases; bases with no gene match: 5. CDR3 sequence (DNA): TGCGCCAGCAGGACAGGGGGCGTAGGTGAAGCTTTCTTT. This encodes CASRTGGVGEAFF.

This rearrangement joins TRBV7-3 to TRBJ2-1; 13 nucleotides agree with TRBD2. The CDR3 covers 14 residues. The V gene end was trimmed by 4 bases and the J gene end by 8 bases; junction bases not matched to a gene: 2. CDR1 and CDR2 (germline): SGHTA, FQGTGA. CDR3 protein: CASSSGTSGDEQFF. The CDR3 nucleotides read TGTGCCAGCAGCTCAGGGACTAGCGGGGATGAGCAGTTCTTC.

The V gene is TRBV7-9, the J gene TRBJ2-1, with 7 bases aligning to TRBD2. The CDR3 covers 15 residues. Germline CDR1 is SEHNR and CDR2 is FQNEAQ (reference sequence). The trim removed 5 bases at V and 0 bases at J, leaving 4 bases unmatched. The CDR3 reads CASSLGLSSYNEQFF. CDR3 DNA: TGTGCCAGCAGCCTGGGACTATCCTCCTACAATGAGCAGTTCTTC.

The chain uses TRBV9 and TRBJ2-1; 12 nucleotides match TRBD1. The CDR3 is 15 amino acids. Germline V gene data show CDR1 as SGDLS and CDR2 as YYNGEE. V lost 2 bases to trimming and J lost 5 bases; unmatched junction nucleotides: 2. CDR3: CASSVGQGANNEQFF. The CDR3 DNA sequence: TGTGCCAGCAGCGTGGGACAGGGGGCTAACAATGAGCAGTTCTTC.

The chain employs TRBV6-5 and TRBJ2-3; 7 positions match TRBD1. This CDR3 has 15 residues. Germline V lookup: CDR1 MNHEY, CDR2 SVGAGI. J lost 3 bases, V lost 6 bases, and 9 bases had no gene match. CDR3 sequence reads: CASSPPTTGTDTQYF. In DNA, the CDR3 is TGTGCCAGCAGCCCCCCCACGACAGGGACAGATACGCAGTATTTT.

The V and J genes are TRBV10-3 and TRBJ1-5; 10 bases line up with TRBD1. The germline V gene has CDR1 ENHRY and CDR2 SYGVKD. The CDR3 length is 15 residues. J was trimmed by 8 bases and V by 5 bases; bases with no gene match: 9. The CDR3 sequence: CAISTPTGGVKPQHF. The CDR3 DNA reads as TGTGCCATCAGTACCCCGACAGGGGGCGTTAAGCCCCAGCATTTT.